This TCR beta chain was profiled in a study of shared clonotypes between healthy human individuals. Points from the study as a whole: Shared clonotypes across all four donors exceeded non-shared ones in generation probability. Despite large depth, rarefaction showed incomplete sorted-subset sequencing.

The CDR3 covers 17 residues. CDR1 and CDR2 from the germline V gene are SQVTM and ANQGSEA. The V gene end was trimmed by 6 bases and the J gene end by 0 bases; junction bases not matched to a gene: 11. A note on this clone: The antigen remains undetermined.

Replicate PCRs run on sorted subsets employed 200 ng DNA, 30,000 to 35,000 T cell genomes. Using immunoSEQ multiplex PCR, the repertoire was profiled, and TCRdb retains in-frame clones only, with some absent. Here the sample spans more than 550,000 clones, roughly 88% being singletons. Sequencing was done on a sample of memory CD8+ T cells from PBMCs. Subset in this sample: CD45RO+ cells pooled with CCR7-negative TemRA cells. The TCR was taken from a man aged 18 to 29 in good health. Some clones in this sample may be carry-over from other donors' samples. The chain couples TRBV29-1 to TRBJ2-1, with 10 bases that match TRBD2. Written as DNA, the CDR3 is TGCAGCGTACTCAGGACTAGCGGAAAAAGCTCCTACAATGAGCAGTTCTTC. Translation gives CSVLRTSGKSSYNEQFF.